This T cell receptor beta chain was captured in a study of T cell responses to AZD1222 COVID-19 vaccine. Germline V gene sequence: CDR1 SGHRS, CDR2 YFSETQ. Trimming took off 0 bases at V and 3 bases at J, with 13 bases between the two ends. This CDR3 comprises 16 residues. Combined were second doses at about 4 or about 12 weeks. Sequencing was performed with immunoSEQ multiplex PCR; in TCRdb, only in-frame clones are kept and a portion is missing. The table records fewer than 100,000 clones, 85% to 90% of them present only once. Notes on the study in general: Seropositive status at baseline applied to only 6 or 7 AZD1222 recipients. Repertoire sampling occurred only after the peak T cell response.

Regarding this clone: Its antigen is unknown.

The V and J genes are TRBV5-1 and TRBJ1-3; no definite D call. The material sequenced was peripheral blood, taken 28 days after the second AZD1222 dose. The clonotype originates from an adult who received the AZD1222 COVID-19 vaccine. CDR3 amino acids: CASSLAGRQFGNTIYF. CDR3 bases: TGCGCCAGCAGCTTGGCCGGGCGTCAGTTTGGAAACACCATATATTTT.